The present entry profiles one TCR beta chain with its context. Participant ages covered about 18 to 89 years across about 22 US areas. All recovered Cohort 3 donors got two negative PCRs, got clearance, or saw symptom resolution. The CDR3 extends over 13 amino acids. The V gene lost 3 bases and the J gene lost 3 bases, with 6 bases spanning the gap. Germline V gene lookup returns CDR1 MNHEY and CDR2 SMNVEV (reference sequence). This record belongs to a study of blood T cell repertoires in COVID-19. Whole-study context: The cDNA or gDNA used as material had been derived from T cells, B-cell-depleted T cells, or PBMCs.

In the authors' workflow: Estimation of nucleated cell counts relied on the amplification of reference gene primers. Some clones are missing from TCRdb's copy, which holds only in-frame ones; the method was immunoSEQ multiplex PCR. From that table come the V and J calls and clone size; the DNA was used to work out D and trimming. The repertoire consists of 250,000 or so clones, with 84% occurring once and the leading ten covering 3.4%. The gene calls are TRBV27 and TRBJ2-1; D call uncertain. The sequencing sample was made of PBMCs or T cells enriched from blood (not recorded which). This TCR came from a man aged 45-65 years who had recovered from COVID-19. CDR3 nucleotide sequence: TGTGCCAGCAGTTTCTCAGTCTACAATGAGCAGTTCTTC. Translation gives CASSFSVYNEQFF.